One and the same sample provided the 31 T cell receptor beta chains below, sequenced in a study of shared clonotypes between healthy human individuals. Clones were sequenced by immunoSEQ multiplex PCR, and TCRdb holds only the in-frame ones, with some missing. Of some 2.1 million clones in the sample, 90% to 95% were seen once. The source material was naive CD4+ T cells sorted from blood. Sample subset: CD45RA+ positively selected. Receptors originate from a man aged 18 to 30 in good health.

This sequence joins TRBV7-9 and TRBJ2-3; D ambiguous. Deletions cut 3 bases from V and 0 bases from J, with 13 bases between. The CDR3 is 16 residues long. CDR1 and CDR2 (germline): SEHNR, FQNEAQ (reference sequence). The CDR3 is CASSFPKGSSTDTQYF. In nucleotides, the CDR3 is TGTGCCAGCAGCTTCCCCAAGGGCTCTAGCACAGATACGCAGTATTTT.

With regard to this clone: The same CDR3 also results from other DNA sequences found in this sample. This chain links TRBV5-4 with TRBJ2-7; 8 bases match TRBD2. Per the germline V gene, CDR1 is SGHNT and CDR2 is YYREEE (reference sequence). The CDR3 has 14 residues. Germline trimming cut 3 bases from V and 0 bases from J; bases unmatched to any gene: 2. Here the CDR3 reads CASSSSGSSYEQYF. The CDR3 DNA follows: TGTGCCAGCAGCTCGAGCGGGAGCTCCTACGAGCAGTACTTC.

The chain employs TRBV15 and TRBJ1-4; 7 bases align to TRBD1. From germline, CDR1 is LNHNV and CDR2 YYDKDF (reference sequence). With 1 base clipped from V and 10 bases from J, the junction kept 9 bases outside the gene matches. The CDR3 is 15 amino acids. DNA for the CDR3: TGTGCCACCAGCAGAGTTACAGGGGAAGGGGGAAAACTGTTTTTT. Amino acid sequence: CATSRVTGEGGKLFF.

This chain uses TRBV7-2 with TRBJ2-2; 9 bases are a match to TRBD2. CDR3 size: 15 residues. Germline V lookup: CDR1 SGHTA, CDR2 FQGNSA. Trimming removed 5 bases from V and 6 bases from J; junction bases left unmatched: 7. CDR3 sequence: CASSQIAGVAGELFF. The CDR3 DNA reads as TGTGCCAGCAGCCAGATAGCGGGGGTGGCCGGGGAGCTGTTTTTT.

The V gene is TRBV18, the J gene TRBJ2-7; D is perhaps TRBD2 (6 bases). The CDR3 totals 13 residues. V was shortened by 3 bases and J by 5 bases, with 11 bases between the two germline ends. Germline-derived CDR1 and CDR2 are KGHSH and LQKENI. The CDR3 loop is CASSPARRDEQYF. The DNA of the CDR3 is TGTGCCAGCTCACCGGCGAGGAGGGACGAGCAGTACTTC.

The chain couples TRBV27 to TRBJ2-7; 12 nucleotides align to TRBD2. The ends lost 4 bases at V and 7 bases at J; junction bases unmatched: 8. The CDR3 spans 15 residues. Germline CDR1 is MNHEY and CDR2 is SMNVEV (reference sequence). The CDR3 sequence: CASSSLAGGLREQYF. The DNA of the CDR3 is TGTGCCAGCAGTTCACTAGCGGGGGGTCTGCGAGAGCAGTACTTC.

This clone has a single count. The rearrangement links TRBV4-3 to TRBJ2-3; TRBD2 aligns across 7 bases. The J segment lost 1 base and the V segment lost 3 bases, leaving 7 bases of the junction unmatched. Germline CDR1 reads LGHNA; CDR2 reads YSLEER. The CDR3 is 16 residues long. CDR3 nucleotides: TGCGCCAGCAGCCAGCAAGCGGGATTGGGCACAGATACGCAGTATTTT. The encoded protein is CASSQQAGLGTDTQYF.

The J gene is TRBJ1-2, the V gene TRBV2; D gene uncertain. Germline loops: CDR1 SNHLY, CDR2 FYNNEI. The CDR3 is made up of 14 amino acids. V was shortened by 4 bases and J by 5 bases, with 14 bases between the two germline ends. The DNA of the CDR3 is TGTGCCAGCAGTGTCTACCAGGATGGATATGGCTACACCTTC. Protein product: CASSVYQDGYGYTF.

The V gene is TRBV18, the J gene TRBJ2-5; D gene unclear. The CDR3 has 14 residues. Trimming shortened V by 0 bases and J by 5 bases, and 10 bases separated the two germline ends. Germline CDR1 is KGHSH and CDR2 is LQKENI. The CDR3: CASSPPPASETQYF. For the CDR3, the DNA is TGTGCCAGCTCACCACCTCCAGCATCGGAGACCCAGTACTTC.

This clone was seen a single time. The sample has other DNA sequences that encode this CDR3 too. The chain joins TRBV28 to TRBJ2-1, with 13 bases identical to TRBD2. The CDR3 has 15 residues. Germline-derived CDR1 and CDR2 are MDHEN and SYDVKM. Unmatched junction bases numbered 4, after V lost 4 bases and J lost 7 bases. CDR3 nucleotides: TGTGCCAGCAGTTCACTAGCGGGGGGGCCAAATGAGCAGTTCTTC. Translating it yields CASSSLAGGPNEQFF.

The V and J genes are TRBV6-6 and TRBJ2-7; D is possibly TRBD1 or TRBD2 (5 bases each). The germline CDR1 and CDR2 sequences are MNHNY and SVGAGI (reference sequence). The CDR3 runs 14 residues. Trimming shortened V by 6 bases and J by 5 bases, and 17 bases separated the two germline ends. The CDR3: CASSRLSGTNEQYF. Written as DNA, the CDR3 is TGTGCCAGCAGCCGCCTATCCGGGACCAACGAGCAGTACTTC.

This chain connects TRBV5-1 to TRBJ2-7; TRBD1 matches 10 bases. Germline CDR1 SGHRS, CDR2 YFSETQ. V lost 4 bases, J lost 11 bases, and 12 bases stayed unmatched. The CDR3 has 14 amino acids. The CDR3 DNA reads TGCGCCAGCAGCCCATCCGGGACAGGGGAGGTGGAGTACTTC. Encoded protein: CASSPSGTGEVEYF.

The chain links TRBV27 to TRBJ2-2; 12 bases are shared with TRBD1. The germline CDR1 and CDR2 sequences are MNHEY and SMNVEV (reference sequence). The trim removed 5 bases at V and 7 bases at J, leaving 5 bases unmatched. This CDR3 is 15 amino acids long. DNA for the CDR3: TGTGCCAGCAGTACCGGGACAGGGGGCAACGGGGAGCTGTTTTTT. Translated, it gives CASSTGTGGNGELFF.

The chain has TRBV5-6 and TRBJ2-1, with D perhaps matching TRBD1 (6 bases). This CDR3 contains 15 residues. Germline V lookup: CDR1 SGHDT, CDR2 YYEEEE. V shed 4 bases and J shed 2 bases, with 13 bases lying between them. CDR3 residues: CASSLPGEPYNEQFF. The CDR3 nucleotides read TGTGCCAGCAGCCTCCCAGGGGAGCCCTACAATGAGCAGTTCTTC.

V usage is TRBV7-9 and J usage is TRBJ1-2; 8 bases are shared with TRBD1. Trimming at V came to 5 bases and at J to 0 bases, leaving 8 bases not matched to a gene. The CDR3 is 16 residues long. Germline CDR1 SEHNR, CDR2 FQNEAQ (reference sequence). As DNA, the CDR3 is TGTGCCAGCAGCCTACCGGGACAGGAGGCTAACTATGGCTACACCTTC. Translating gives CASSLPGQEANYGYTF. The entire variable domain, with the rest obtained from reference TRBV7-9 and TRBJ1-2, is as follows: DTGVSQNPRHKITKRGQNVTFRCDPISEHNRLYWYRQTLGQGPEFLTYFQNEAQLEKSRLLSDRFSAERPKGSFSTLEIQRTEQGDSAMYLCASSLPGQEANYGYTFGSGTRLTVV.

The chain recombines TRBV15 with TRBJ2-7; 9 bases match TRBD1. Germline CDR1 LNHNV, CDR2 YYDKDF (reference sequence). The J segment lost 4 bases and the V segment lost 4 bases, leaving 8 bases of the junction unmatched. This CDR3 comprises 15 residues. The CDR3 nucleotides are TGTGCCACCAGCATCCCGGGACAGGGAGTTTACGAGCAGTACTTC. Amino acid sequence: CATSIPGQGVYEQYF.

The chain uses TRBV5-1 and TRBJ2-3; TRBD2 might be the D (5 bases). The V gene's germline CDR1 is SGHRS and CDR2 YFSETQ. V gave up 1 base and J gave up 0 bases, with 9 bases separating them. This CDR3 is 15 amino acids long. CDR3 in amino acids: CASSLNPGSTDTQYF. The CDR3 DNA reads TGCGCCAGCAGCTTGAACCCGGGAAGCACAGATACGCAGTATTTT.

The CDR3 sequence: CASSRGWQPQHF. For the CDR3, the DNA is TGTGCCAGCAGCCGGGGCTGGCAGCCCCAGCATTTT. V and J are TRBV28 and TRBJ1-5, with TRBD1 as a possible D gene (5 bases). This CDR3 has 12 residues. Trimming shortened V by 6 bases and J by 7 bases, and 10 bases separated the two germline ends. CDR1 MDHEN and CDR2 SYDVKM come from the germline V gene.

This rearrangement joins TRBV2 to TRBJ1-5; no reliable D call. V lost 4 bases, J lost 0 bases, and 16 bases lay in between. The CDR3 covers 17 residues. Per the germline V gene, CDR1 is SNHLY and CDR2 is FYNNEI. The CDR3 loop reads CASSAEKGFFSNQPQHF. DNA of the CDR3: TGTGCCAGCAGTGCGGAAAAGGGATTTTTTAGCAATCAGCCCCAGCATTTT.

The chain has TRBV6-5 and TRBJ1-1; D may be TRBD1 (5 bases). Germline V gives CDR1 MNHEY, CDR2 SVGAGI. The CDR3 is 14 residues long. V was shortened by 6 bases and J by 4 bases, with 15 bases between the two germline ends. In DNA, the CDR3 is TGTGCCAGCAGCCTCAGGGAGGAGGGCACTGAAGCTTTCTTT. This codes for CASSLREEGTEAFF.

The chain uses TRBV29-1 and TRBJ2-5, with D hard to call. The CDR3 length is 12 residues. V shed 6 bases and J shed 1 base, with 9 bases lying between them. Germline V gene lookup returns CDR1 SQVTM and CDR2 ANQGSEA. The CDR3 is CSVRQTQETQYF. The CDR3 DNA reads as TGCAGCGTACGCCAGACCCAAGAGACCCAGTACTTC.

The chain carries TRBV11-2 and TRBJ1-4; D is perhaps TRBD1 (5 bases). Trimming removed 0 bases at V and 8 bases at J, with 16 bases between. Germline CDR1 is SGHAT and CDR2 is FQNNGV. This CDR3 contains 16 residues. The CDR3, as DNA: TGTGCCAGCAGCTTAGATGGCGGCTTGGGGGGAGAAAAACTGTTTTTT. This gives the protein CASSLDGGLGGEKLFF.

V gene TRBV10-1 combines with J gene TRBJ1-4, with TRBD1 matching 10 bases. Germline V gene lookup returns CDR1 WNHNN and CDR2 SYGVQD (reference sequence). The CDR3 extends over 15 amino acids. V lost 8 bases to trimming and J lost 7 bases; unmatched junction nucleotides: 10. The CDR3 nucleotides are TGCGCCAGCCTAGACAGGGGGCAATTTTCTGAAAAACTGTTTTTT. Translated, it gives CASLDRGQFSEKLFF.

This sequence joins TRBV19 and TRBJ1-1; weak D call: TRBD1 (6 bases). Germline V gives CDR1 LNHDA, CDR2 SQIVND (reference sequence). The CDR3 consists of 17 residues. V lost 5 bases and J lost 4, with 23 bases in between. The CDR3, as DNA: TGTGCCAGTAGTCCCTCCCAAGGGGGAGGGGTGGCCACTGAAGCTTTCTTT. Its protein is CASSPSQGGGVATEAFF.

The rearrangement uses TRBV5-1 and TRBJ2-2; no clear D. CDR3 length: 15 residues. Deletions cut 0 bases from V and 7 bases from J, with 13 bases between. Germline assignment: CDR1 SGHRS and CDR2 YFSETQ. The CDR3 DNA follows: TGCGCCAGCAGCTTGGGGCAGTCTGATGGCGGGGAGCTGTTTTTT. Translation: CASSLGQSDGGELFF.

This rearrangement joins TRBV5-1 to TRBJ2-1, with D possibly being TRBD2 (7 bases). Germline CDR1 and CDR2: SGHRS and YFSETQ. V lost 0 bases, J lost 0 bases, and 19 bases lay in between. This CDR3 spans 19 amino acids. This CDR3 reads CASSLARGLSDSSYNEQFF. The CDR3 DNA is TGCGCCAGCAGCTTGGCGCGGGGGCTATCGGACAGCTCCTACAATGAGCAGTTCTTC.

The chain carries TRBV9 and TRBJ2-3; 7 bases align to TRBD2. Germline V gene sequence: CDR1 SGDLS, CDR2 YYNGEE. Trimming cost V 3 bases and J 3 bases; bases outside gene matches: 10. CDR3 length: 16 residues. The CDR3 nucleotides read TGTGCCAGCAGCGCCTCTAGCGGATTGGGTACAGATACGCAGTATTTT. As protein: CASSASSGLGTDTQYF.

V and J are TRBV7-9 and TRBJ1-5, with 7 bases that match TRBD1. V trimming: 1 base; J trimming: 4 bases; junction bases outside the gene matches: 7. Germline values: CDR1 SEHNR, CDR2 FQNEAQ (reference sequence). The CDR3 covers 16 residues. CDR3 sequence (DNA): TGTGCCAGCAGCTTAGGCTGGGACAGAGAGAATCAGCCCCAGCATTTT. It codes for CASSLGWDRENQPQHF.

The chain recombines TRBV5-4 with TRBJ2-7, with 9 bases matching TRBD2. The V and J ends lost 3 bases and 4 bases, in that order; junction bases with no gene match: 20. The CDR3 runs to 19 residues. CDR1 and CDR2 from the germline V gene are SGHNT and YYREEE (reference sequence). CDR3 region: CASSSSRDRRKREDYEQYF. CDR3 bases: TGTGCCAGCAGCTCATCCCGGGACAGACGAAAGCGGGAGGATTACGAGCAGTACTTC.

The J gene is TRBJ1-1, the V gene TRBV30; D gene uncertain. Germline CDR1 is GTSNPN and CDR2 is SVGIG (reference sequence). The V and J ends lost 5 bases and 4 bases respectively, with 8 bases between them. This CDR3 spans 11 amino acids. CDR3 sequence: CAWGWGTEAFF. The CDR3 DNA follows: TGTGCCTGGGGCTGGGGCACTGAAGCTTTCTTT.

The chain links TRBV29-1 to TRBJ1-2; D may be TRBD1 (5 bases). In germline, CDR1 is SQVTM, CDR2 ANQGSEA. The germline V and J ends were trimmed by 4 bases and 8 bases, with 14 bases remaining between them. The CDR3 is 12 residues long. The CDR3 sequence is CSVVSGLLGYTF. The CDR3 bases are TGCAGCGTTGTATCGGGGCTACTCGGCTACACCTTC.